The T cell receptor (beta chain) under discussion was sequenced for a study of early T cells in non-severe SARS-CoV-2 infection (dated by TCRdb to the early 2020s). As for the study more broadly: Because TCR sequencing relied on bulk RNA taken from unsorted whole blood, pairing of alpha and beta chains was not possible.

The full study reports these points: VDJdb matching was skewed toward anti-spike CD8 responses and likely underestimated virus-specific expansions, missing private and CD4 specificities.

The library was prepared using 5' RACE. Data came from a NextSeq 500. The TCR library protocol attached unique molecular identifiers to individual cDNA molecules to correct for sequencing error and PCR bias. Both TCR alpha and beta chains were sequenced, and tight co-correlation was observed between alpha and beta sequence abundances in each sample. The study's processing was this. Decombinator V4 was used to perform V gene, J gene and CDR3 annotation of TCR sequences. Expanded TCRs were defined as changing significantly between any two time points under a Poisson model with p below 0.0001. TCR abundances were normalised to the total number of TCRs sequenced in each sample and reported as counts per million. TRAV1-2 paired with TRAJ12, TRAJ20 or TRAJ33 defined MAIT TCRs, while TRAV10 paired with TRAJ18 defined iNKT TCRs. VDJdb, accessed 1 November 2021, was searched for CMV, EBV and SARS-CoV-2 annotated TCRs, with TCRs annotated for multiple antigens excluded. Using fastp at Q25 and MiXCR, TCRdb reprocessed the public reads and kept productive beta chains. Entries that share a CDR3 protein sequence are merged under the most common genes and DNA. TCRdb, rather than the study authors, made the V and J calls. Within this sample are tens of thousands of distinct CDR3 sequences, with roughly 13% of them counted one time only. The ten most abundant clones make up roughly 9.7% of the sample.

Set within a cohort of healthcare workers in London, UK, this nested case-control study involved weekly PCR testing of nasopharyngeal swabs along with blood sampling. Healthcare workers were recruited between 23 and 31 March 2020, during the week of the UK lockdown, and were followed weekly for up to about 15 weeks. The CDR3 starts with the cysteine, ends with the phenylalanine, and has 14 residues. The CDR3 DNA has 42 bases and is translated from base 1. V is cut by 0 bases and J by 6 bases, and the space between the germline ends is 11 bases. CDR1 and CDR2 are read off the germline V gene as MGHRA and YSYEKL. This clonotype occurred a few times. The target of this receptor is not known. No per-base quality is available; no much larger clone lies one base away.

Material for sequencing was whole blood. The chain joins TRBV4-1 to TRBJ1-2; the best D guess is TRBD1, with 5 bases matching. The TCR originated in an adult who was a healthcare worker with PCR-confirmed SARS-CoV-2 infection or an uninfected control (not recorded which). This receptor carries the CDR3 CASSQDRASDGYTF. The DNA sequence is TGCGCCAGCAGCCAAGACAGGGCTAGTGATGGCTACACCTTC.